Presented here are 18 T cell receptor beta chains from one specimen sequenced in a study of cytomegalovirus exposure and HLA in healthy donors. The repertoire was sequenced with immunoSEQ multiplex PCR; TCRdb's copy has only in-frame clones and lacks some. The table has around 230,000 clones, 75% to 90% seen once; the top ten hold 1.2%. The sample consisted of PBMCs. Source of these receptors: a woman aged 25-40 years in good health and CMV-seropositive.

The rearrangement links TRBV27 to TRBJ2-7; perhaps TRBD1 as D (5 bases). Germline-derived CDR1 and CDR2 are MNHEY and SMNVEV (reference sequence). V lost 6 bases to trimming and J lost 4 bases, with 16 bases between them. CDR3 size: 14 residues. CDR3 protein: CASSRPGLGYEQYF. The DNA of the CDR3 is TGTGCCAGCAGCCGCCCAGGGTTGGGGTACGAGCAGTACTTC.

The chain links TRBV29-1 to TRBJ2-5; D uncertain. Deletions cut 8 bases from V and 3 bases from J, with 13 bases between. From germline, CDR1 is SQVTM and CDR2 ANQGSEA. The CDR3 runs to 12 residues. The CDR3 loop reads CSTADWKETQYF. CDR3 nucleotides: TGCAGCACTGCAGACTGGAAAGAGACCCAGTACTTC.

This sequence joins TRBV7-9 and TRBJ1-5; possible D gene TRBD1, 6 bases. The germline CDR1 and CDR2 sequences are SEHNR and FQNEAQ (reference sequence). The CDR3 length is 16 residues. V lost 1 base, J lost 3 bases, and 13 bases lay in between. The CDR3 region has the DNA TGTGCCAGCAGCTTAGGGGCAGGGGCGACCAATCAGCCCCAGCATTTT. Its translation: CASSLGAGATNQPQHF.

This sequence joins TRBV7-8 and TRBJ1-1; D is ambiguous. Deletions cut 1 base from V and 1 base from J, with 13 bases between. CDR1 and CDR2 from the germline V gene are SGHVS and FQNEAQ. There are 16 residues in the CDR3. The chain's CDR3 is CASSLGAKKGNTEAFF. CDR3 DNA: TGTGCCAGCAGCTTAGGAGCGAAGAAAGGGAACACTGAAGCTTTCTTT.

This clone came up a few times. The V call is TRBV27, the J call TRBJ1-2; the D gene is possibly TRBD1 (5 bases). Germline CDR1 is MNHEY and CDR2 is SMNVEV (reference sequence). V shed 3 bases and J shed 1 base, with 9 bases lying between them. This CDR3 is built from 14 residues. For the CDR3, the DNA is TGTGCCAGCAGTTTCCCCCAGGGTAACTATGGCTACACCTTC. It specifies CASSFPQGNYGYTF.

A few counts support this clone. V usage is TRBV7-9 and J usage is TRBJ1-5; no reliable D call. Trimming took 3 bases from V and 1 from J, leaving 7 bases between them. Germline lookup yields CDR1 SEHNR and CDR2 FQNEAQ (reference sequence). This CDR3 contains 14 residues. CDR3 amino acids: CASSFGMSNQPQHF. CDR3 in DNA: TGTGCCAGCAGCTTCGGGATGAGCAATCAGCCCCAGCATTTT.

The rearrangement links TRBV5-1 to TRBJ2-7, with 14 positions matching TRBD2. This CDR3 has 18 amino acids. From germline, CDR1 is SGHRS and CDR2 YFSETQ. The J segment lost 1 base and the V segment lost 1 base, leaving 7 bases of the junction unmatched. The DNA for the CDR3 is TGCGCCAGCAGCTTGATCGGGACTAGCGGGAGAAGGTCCTACGAGCAGTACTTC. The encoded protein is CASSLIGTSGRRSYEQYF. Combining the CDR3 with reference TRBV5-1 and TRBJ2-7 gives the whole variable domain KAGVTQTPRYLIKTRGQQVTLSCSPISGHRSVSWYQQTPGQGLQFLFEYFSETQRNKGNFPGRFSGRQFSNSRSEMNVSTLELGDSALYLCASSLIGTSGRRSYEQYFGPGTRLTVT.

V gene TRBV7-9 combines with J gene TRBJ2-1; 9 nucleotides match TRBD2. This CDR3 is built from 14 residues. V dropped 3 bases and J dropped 5; count of bases not matched to a gene: 2. Germline V gene sequence: CDR1 SEHNR, CDR2 FQNEAQ (reference sequence). The DNA for the CDR3 is TGTGCCAGCAGCTTGACTAGCGGAGACAATGAGCAGTTCTTC. Its translation: CASSLTSGDNEQFF.

The chain couples TRBV6-1 to TRBJ1-5; D is perhaps TRBD1 (5 bases). The CDR3 has 13 amino acids. The V end was cut by 6 bases, the J end by 7 bases, with 13 bases between. Germline CDR1 reads MNHNS; CDR2 reads SASEGT. The CDR3: CASSPQGPQPQHF. For the CDR3, the DNA is TGTGCCAGCAGCCCCCAGGGTCCCCAGCCCCAGCATTTT.

The V call is TRBV9, the J call TRBJ1-3, with D tentatively TRBD1 (5 bases). Germline V gene sequence: CDR1 SGDLS, CDR2 YYNGEE. The CDR3 has 15 amino acids. The ends were cut back, 0 bases at V and 2 bases at J, with 9 bases in the middle. Written as DNA, the CDR3 is TGTGCCAGCAGCGTAGGTCTGACAGCTGGAAACACCATATATTTT. As protein: CASSVGLTAGNTIYF.

This chain connects TRBV7-6 to TRBJ2-1; 8 nucleotides match TRBD2. In germline, CDR1 is SGHVS, CDR2 FNYEAQ. Trimming at V came to 4 bases and at J to 6 bases, leaving 8 bases not matched to a gene. CDR3 length: 15 residues. The CDR3 DNA is TGTGCCAGCAGCTCCCAGCGGGAGTTTCGCAATGAGCAGTTCTTC. Translation: CASSSQREFRNEQFF.

The chain has TRBV2 and TRBJ2-7, with TRBD1 identical over 9 bases. Trimming at V came to 7 bases and at J to 7 bases, leaving 8 bases not matched to a gene. From germline, CDR1 is SNHLY and CDR2 FYNNEI. CDR3 length: 13 residues. The CDR3 coding sequence is TGTGCCAGCAATTACAGGGGGCTGGGGGAGCAGTACTTC. It is translated as CASNYRGLGEQYF. The whole variable domain, remainder taken from reference TRBV2 and TRBJ2-7, is EPEVTQTPSHQVTQMGQEVILRCVPISNHLYFYWYRQILGQKVEFLVSFYNNEISEKSEIFDDQFSVERPDGSNFTLKIRSTKLEDSAMYFCASNYRGLGEQYFGPGTRLTVT.

The chain combines TRBV15 with TRBJ2-1; 10 nucleotides align to TRBD2. Unmatched junction bases numbered 6, after V lost 1 base and J lost 3 bases. The CDR3 loop spans 17 amino acids. Germline CDR1 LNHNV, CDR2 YYDKDF (reference sequence). The CDR3 reads CATSRGGLAGVYNEQFF. Written as DNA, the CDR3 is TGTGCCACCAGCAGAGGTGGCCTAGCGGGAGTCTACAATGAGCAGTTCTTC. Full variable domain (outside the CDR3, taken from reference TRBV15 and TRBJ2-1): DAMVIQNPRYQVTQFGKPVTLSCSQTLNHNVMYWYQQKSSQAPKLLFHYYDKDFNNEADTPDNFQSRRPNTSFCFLDIRSPGLGDTAMYLCATSRGGLAGVYNEQFFGPGTRLTVL.

The rearrangement uses TRBV5-1 and TRBJ2-7, with 8 bases aligning to TRBD2. The germline V gene encodes CDR1 SGHRS and CDR2 YFSETQ. The ends lost 4 bases at V and 2 bases at J; junction bases unmatched: 5. The CDR3 has 14 amino acids. CDR3 region: CASSPGGETYEQYF. DNA for the CDR3: TGCGCCAGCAGCCCGGGGGGGGAAACCTACGAGCAGTACTTC.

The chain employs TRBV15 and TRBJ1-1; 7 bases are shared with TRBD1. This CDR3 has 13 amino acids. With V trimmed by 4 bases and J by 9 bases, 8 bases remained unmatched. In germline, CDR1 is LNHNV, CDR2 YYDKDF (reference sequence). In nucleotides, the CDR3 is TGTGCCACCAGCAACGACAGGGCAGAAAAAGCTTTCTTT. It encodes CATSNDRAEKAFF.

The chain is built from TRBV18 and TRBJ2-7; D unresolved. The CDR3 spans 13 residues. Trimming cost V 0 bases and J 5 bases, with 8 bases left between them. Germline lookup yields CDR1 KGHSH and CDR2 LQKENI. The DNA of the CDR3 is TGTGCCAGCTCACCACCGAGCGAGGACGAGCAGTACTTC. This codes for CASSPPSEDEQYF.

This chain links TRBV28 with TRBJ2-7, with a possible D match to TRBD2 (5 bases). The V gene's germline CDR1 is MDHEN and CDR2 SYDVKM. CDR3 size: 14 residues. Trimming removed 7 bases at V and 2 bases at J, with 15 bases between. The CDR3 protein is CASIERGRPYEQYF. The CDR3 DNA reads TGTGCCAGCATCGAACGGGGTCGACCCTACGAGCAGTACTTC.

The chain has TRBV5-4 and TRBJ2-2, with D possibly being TRBD1 (5 bases). The ends were cut back, 4 bases at V and 2 bases at J, with 15 bases in the middle. The CDR3 contains 16 residues. Germline loops: CDR1 SGHNT, CDR2 YYREEE (reference sequence). This CDR3 is CASSGHLSLNTGELFF. The CDR3 DNA reads as TGTGCCAGCAGCGGACACCTAAGCCTAAACACCGGGGAGCTGTTTTTT.